This TCR beta chain was identified in a study of T cells in Graves' hyperthyroidism and ophthalmopathy. The study defined stable Graves' hyperthyroidism as no ophthalmopathy progression within 18 months. It was uncontrolled infection, other autoimmune disease, pregnancy or lactation that excluded patients. Diagnoses were made from clinical symptoms, serum measures (thyroxine and TRAb), thyroid ultrasound and orbital computed tomography. Broader study findings: For ophthalmopathy, model prediction preceded onset by a median 6.5 months.

Using RNA transcripts as the source, TCR beta CDR3 regions were amplified. HTBI primers were the set used in a first-round RT-PCR of the TCR CDR3. TCRdb analysed the multiplex PCR reads with MiXCR anew, one entry per CDR3 protein. Of about 840,000 distinct CDR3 sequences listed, 35% to 40% are singletons. Germline V gene sequence: CDR1 MNHEY, CDR2 SMNVEV (reference sequence). Trimming cost V 3 bases and J 1 base, with 9 bases left between them. This CDR3 has 14 amino acids. This clonotype occurred a few times. Its antigen is unidentified. The chain links TRBV27 to TRBJ1-1; D uncertain. This TCR was sampled from a man between 18 and 29 years old with Graves' hyperthyroidism. Sequencing was carried out using blood. The CDR3 region is CASSFANRNTEAFF. CDR3 nucleotide sequence: TGTGCCAGCAGTTTTGCAAACAGGAACACTGAAGCTTTCTTT.